Detailed here is one T cell receptor beta chain. CDR1 is MRHNA, CDR2 SNTAGT, per germline. The V and J ends lost 2 bases and 1 base respectively, with 14 bases between them. The CDR3 runs 16 residues. Original processing methods: It was from reference gene primer amplification that nucleated cell counts were estimated. Assay: immunoSEQ multiplex PCR; the TCRdb copy retains only in-frame clones and omits some. Clonal size and the V and J genes are those of that table, whereas D and trimming came from the DNA. The data contain roughly 24,000 clones, about nine tenths of them singletons. These data come from a study of blood T cell repertoires in COVID-19. For the study at large: COVID-19 samples, acute and convalescent, were from the United States, Italy and Spain. PBMCs, B-cell-depleted T cells, or T cells were the source of the cDNA or gDNA that made up the material.

The sequence derives from a woman of 80 years or more with acute or convalescent COVID-19. The sequencing input was peripheral blood. The genes are TRBV6-4 and TRBJ2-5, with D possibly TRBD2 on 5 matching bases. CDR3 DNA: TGTGCCAGCAGTGACGTACAGCGAGGACTCCAAGAGACCCAGTACTTC. Protein sequence: CASSDVQRGLQETQYF.